A single sample gave rise to the 5 T cell receptor beta chains below, sequenced in a study of OX40 agonist ivuxolimab in advanced cancers. Clones were sequenced by immunoSEQ multiplex PCR, and TCRdb holds only the in-frame ones, with some missing. The sample carries tens of thousands of clones, 65% to 85% recorded once. The sample consisted of CD4+ or CD8+ T cells sorted from blood, taken in a trial of the OX40 agonist ivuxolimab. Receptor source: an adult with an advanced solid tumor such as melanoma, head and neck, liver or kidney cancer.

The chain joins TRBV2 to TRBJ2-1, with D perhaps TRBD1 or TRBD2 (5 bases each). The V and J ends lost 7 bases and 4 bases respectively, with 11 bases between them. Germline-derived CDR1 and CDR2 are SNHLY and FYNNEI. This CDR3 is built from 13 residues. CDR3 in amino acids: CASTNGGYNEQFF. The CDR3 DNA reads as TGTGCCAGCACCAATGGGGGTTACAATGAGCAGTTCTTC.

CDR3 nucleotides: TGTGCCAGCTCACCAGTGCCCGGTGCGAACACCGGGGAGCTGTTTTTT. Translation: CASSPVPGANTGELFF. This chain links TRBV18 with TRBJ2-2, with unresolved D. The CDR3 is 16 amino acids. Looked up from germline, CDR1 is KGHSH and CDR2 is LQKENI. V shed 2 bases and J shed 0 bases, with 10 bases lying between them.

The chain is built from TRBV7-2 and TRBJ2-5; D remains ambiguous. Germline CDR1 SGHTA, CDR2 FQGNSA. Trimming left V 2 bases short and J 3 bases short, with 1 base between. This CDR3 is built from 11 residues. The CDR3 region has the DNA TGTGCCAGCAGCTTAAAAGAGACCCAGTACTTC. It specifies CASSLKETQYF.

The rearrangement joins TRBV9 to TRBJ2-7, with D possibly TRBD1 on 6 matching bases. CDR3 length equals 13 residues. Germline V gene sequence: CDR1 SGDLS, CDR2 YYNGEE. V was trimmed by 2 bases and J by 7 bases, leaving 13 bases between them. In nucleotides, the CDR3 is TGTGCCAGCAGCGTTAGAATGGGGACAGAGCAGTACTTC. Its translation is CASSVRMGTEQYF. The full variable domain, rest sourced from reference TRBV9 and TRBJ2-7, is DSGVTQTPKHLITATGQRVTLRCSPRSGDLSVYWYQQSLDQGLQFLIQYYNGEERAKGNILERFSAQQFPDLHSELNLSSLELGDSALYFCASSVRMGTEQYFGPGTRLTVT.

The rearrangement uses TRBV2 and TRBJ2-7; TRBD1 aligns across 8 bases. J was trimmed by 2 bases and V by 1 base; bases with no gene match: 4. The CDR3 covers 15 residues. Germline values: CDR1 SNHLY, CDR2 FYNNEI. CDR3 bases: TGTGCCAGCAGTGAAGGACAGGGGATGACCTACGAGCAGTACTTC. Translated: CASSEGQGMTYEQYF.